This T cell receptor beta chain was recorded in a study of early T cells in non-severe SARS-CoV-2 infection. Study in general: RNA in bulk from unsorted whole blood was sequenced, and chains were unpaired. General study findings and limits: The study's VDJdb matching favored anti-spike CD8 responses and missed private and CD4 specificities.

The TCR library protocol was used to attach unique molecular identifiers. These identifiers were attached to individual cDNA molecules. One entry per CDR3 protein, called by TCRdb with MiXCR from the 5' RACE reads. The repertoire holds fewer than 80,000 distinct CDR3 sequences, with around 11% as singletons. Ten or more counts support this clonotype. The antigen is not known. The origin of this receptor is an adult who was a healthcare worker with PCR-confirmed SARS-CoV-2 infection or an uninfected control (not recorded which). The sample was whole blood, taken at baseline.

The CDR3 coding sequence is TGTGCCAGTAGTTTCGGGGAGCACACCGGGGAGCTGTTTTTT. It specifies CASSFGEHTGELFF. This chain uses TRBV19 with TRBJ2-2; TRBD2 might be the D (5 bases). Trimming took 5 bases from V and 3 from J, leaving 10 bases between them. The germline V gene encodes CDR1 LNHDA and CDR2 SQIVND (reference sequence). This CDR3 is 14 amino acids long.